Each of the 32 T cell receptor beta chains below was sequenced from the same sample in a study of tumor and adjacent non-tumor tissue in lung cancer. The library came from three nested PCR rounds adapted from ARM-PCR protocols. MiXCR was run by TCRdb on the multiplex PCR reads, yielding one entry per CDR3 protein. This sample has 90,000 to 110,000 distinct CDR3 sequences, with roughly 73% found just once. The template was RNA from unsorted bulk tissue. The specimen was lung tumor tissue. These receptors were collected from a woman aged 60-70 years with non-small cell lung cancer.

Points on this clonotype: Relative to the germline gene, one junction end is altered; a read error may explain this. V usage is TRBV11-2 and J usage is TRBJ2-2, with a tentative D call TRBD2 (5 bases). The CDR3 runs to 13 residues. Germline V lookup: CDR1 SGHAT, CDR2 FQNNGV. The CDR3 sequence is CASSFFQTGDLFF. The CDR3 nucleotides are TGTGCCAGCAGCTTTTTCCAGACCGGGGATCTGTTCTTT. The full variable domain, its missing parts supplied by reference TRBV11-2 and TRBJ2-2, is EAGVAQSPRYKIIEKRQSVAFWCNPISGHATLYWYQQILGQGPKLLIQFQNNGVVDDSQLPKDRFSAERLKGVDSTLKIQPAKLEDSAVYLCASSFFQTGDLFFGEGSRLTVL.

Of note for this clonotype: A read error may produce the germline difference seen at one junction end. The chain employs TRBV11-2 and TRBJ2-3; no reliable D call. Germline V gives CDR1 SGHAT, CDR2 FQNNGV. The CDR3 consists of 14 residues. The CDR3 reads CASSLESPPDTEYF. CDR3 bases: TGTGCCAGCAGCTTAGAATCCCCACCAGATACGGAGTATTTT.

As to this clonotype: An end of the junction differs from the germline gene, which may be a read error. The chain uses TRBV11-1 and TRBJ1-2; weak D call: TRBD1 (5 bases). CDR1 is SGHAT, CDR2 FQDESV, per germline (reference sequence). The CDR3 consists of 14 residues. CDR3 nucleotide sequence: TGTGCCAGTAGCTCACGGGACCCGCTCTATGGCTACACCTTC. This gives the protein CASSSRDPLYGYTF.

To note about this clonotype: At one end the junction does not follow the germline gene, possibly because of a read error. The CDR3 sequence: CNARDQLAGASTGMQYF. The CDR3 DNA is TGCAATGCTAGAGATCAGCTAGCGGGTGCTTCAACAGGTATGCAGTATTTT. The V and J genes are TRBV20-1 and TRBJ2-3; TRBD2 aligns across 8 bases. The CDR3 is 17 residues long. Germline CDR1 reads DFQATT; CDR2 reads SNEGSKA (reference sequence).

Regarding this clonotype: One end of the junction does not line up with germline, which may come from a read error. CDR3 protein: CPSSLEASDSPLHF. The CDR3 nucleotides read TGTCCCAGCAGCTTAGAGGCAAGTGATTCACCCCTCCACTTT. The chain links TRBV11-2 to TRBJ1-6, with D hard to call. Germline assignment: CDR1 SGHAT and CDR2 FQNNGV. The CDR3 has 14 amino acids.

This clonotype was seen only once. The V and J genes are TRBV18 and TRBJ2-1; 8 bases align to TRBD2. Germline values: CDR1 KGHSH, CDR2 LQKENI. This CDR3 is 14 amino acids long. V was clipped by 5 bases and J by 10 bases; unmatched bases: 10. CDR3 loop: CASSEGRTSKEQFF. DNA of the CDR3: TGTGCCAGCTCAGAAGGGCGGACTAGCAAAGAGCAGTTCTTC.

On this clonotype: Given a much more abundant clone one base away, this may be a read error. This sequence joins TRBV6-1 and TRBJ2-1, with 8 bases fitting TRBD1. The germline V gene encodes CDR1 MNHNS and CDR2 SASEGT. CDR3 size: 13 residues. The CDR3 nucleotides are TGTGCCAGCAGTAAGGACAGGGAATATGATCAGTTCTTC. Translated: CASSKDREYDQFF.

A note on this clonotype: This may arise from a read error, as a much more abundant clone is one base away. The rearrangement uses TRBV11-2 and TRBJ1-1; TRBD1 agrees at 10 bases. The CDR3 runs to 15 residues. Germline CDR1 reads SGHAT; CDR2 reads FQNNGV. The DNA for the CDR3 is TGTGCCAGCATCTTAGGCGTGGGGCCGGGACAGGGGGCTTTCTTT. This codes for CASILGVGPGQGAFF.

Regarding this clonotype: A read error may produce the germline difference seen at one junction end. The chain recombines TRBV11-3 with TRBJ2-1; 10 nucleotides agree with TRBD2. In germline, CDR1 is SGHNT, CDR2 YENEEA. The CDR3 has 17 residues. The CDR3 nucleotides are TGTGCCAGCAGTTTAGAGCTGACTAGCGGGTGCCACAACGAGCAGTTCTTC. Translating it yields CASSLELTSGCHNEQFF.

The chain couples TRBV29-1 to TRBJ2-7; D ambiguous. The V end lost 3 bases, the J end lost 8 bases, and 17 bases lay between the germline ends. The CDR3 extends over 13 amino acids. Germline CDR1 reads SQVTM; CDR2 reads ANQGSEA. The CDR3: CSVDLPLSRQQYF. In nucleotides, the CDR3 is TGCAGCGTTGATCTTCCGCTCTCTAGGCAGCAGTACTTC.

Worth noting for this clonotype: This may be a read error: a much more frequent sequence differs by one nucleotide. The rearrangement uses TRBV11-2 and TRBJ2-5; D ambiguous. Germline V CDR1 and CDR2: SGHAT, FQNNGV. The CDR3 is 12 residues long. V lost 3 bases to trimming and J lost 7 bases, with 9 bases between them. The CDR3 reads CASSLRGRTQYF. As DNA, the CDR3 is TGTGCCAGCAGCTTGAGAGGCCGGACCCAGTACTTC.

Regarding this clonotype: Possible read error: a much larger clone is one base away. The rearrangement uses TRBV20-1 and TRBJ2-1, with 8 positions matching TRBD2. Germline V lookup: CDR1 DFQATT, CDR2 SNEGSKA (reference sequence). V lost 3 bases to trimming and J lost 2 bases; unmatched junction nucleotides: 6. The CDR3 consists of 15 residues. In nucleotides, the CDR3 is TGCAGTGCTAGGGCTATCGGGAGGGCCTACAATGAGCAGTTCTTC. Translated: CSARAIGRAYNEQFF.

A word on this clonotype: At one of its ends the junction is not consistent with the germline gene, which may arise from a read error. The J gene is TRBJ1-1, the V gene TRBV20-1; D ambiguous. Germline V lookup: CDR1 DFQATT, CDR2 SNEGSKA (reference sequence). The CDR3 totals 13 residues. The CDR3 DNA reads TGCAATACTAGTGGCCTCATGAATACTGAAGCTTTCTTT. It encodes CNTSGLMNTEAFF.

This clonotype is categorized as medium-sized (0.01 to 0.1%). This chain uses TRBV6-2 or TRBV6-3 with TRBJ2-2; 9 nucleotides agree with TRBD2. The CDR3 is made up of 16 amino acids. Germline V gives CDR1 MNHEY, CDR2 SVGEGT. J lost 5 bases, V lost 7 bases, and 11 bases had no gene match. The CDR3 coding sequence is TGTGCCAGCACCGCCCCTCCCCTAGCGGGGACCGGGGAGCTGTTTTTT. Translated: CASTAPPLAGTGELFF.

As concerns this clonotype: This may stem from a read error, because a much larger clone lies one nucleotide away. The chain recombines TRBV10-1 with TRBJ2-3, with D hard to call. CDR1 and CDR2 (germline): WNHNN, SYGVQD (reference sequence). The CDR3 runs 13 residues. Trimming removed 6 bases at V and 0 bases at J, with 7 bases between. The chain's CDR3 is CASRGTSTDTQYF. In nucleotides, the CDR3 is TGCGCCAGCAGGGGCACTAGCACAGATACGCAGTATTTT.

To note about this clonotype: As the CDR3 is not closed by the conserved phenylalanine or tryptophan, this likely results from a read error. V and J are TRBV20-1 and TRBJ2-2; a weak D match, TRBD1 (6 bases). Germline-derived CDR1 and CDR2 are DFQATT and SNEGSKA (reference sequence). This CDR3 spans 12 amino acids. The CDR3 region has the DNA TGCAATGCTAATGGACAGACCGGGAAGCTGTTTCTT. Its translation is CNANGQTGKLFL.

Turning to this clonotype: Germline and junction disagree at one end, which may indicate a read error. This sequence joins TRBV4-3 and TRBJ1-3, with 7 bases aligning to TRBD1. CDR1 is LGHNA and CDR2 is YSLEER in the germline V gene. The CDR3 totals 15 residues. DNA for the CDR3: TGTGCCAGCAGCCAAGACGCCGGGACAGCAAACAGAATACATTTT. Translated: CASSQDAGTANRIHF.

A remark on this clonotype: This likely comes from a read error, as the CDR3 has no conserved phenylalanine or tryptophan at its end. V is TRBV6-2 or TRBV6-3 and J is TRBJ1-6; 8 nucleotides match TRBD1. This CDR3 is 17 amino acids long. Germline-derived CDR1 and CDR2 are MNHEY and SVGEGT. J gave up 5 bases and V 8 bases, and 14 bases lay outside the gene matches. The DNA for the CDR3 is TGTGCCAGCGGACGCCGGACAGGGAATGATAATAATTCACCCCTCCACTTA. Encoded protein: CASGRRTGNDNNSPLHL.

Note on this clonotype: This sequence may be a read error, since a much larger clone differs from it by one base. This chain uses TRBV29-1 with TRBJ2-7, with D possibly matching TRBD1 (5 bases). Per germline, CDR1 SQVTM and CDR2 ANQGSEA. This CDR3 region has 13 residues. CDR3 region: CNVEGERVYEQYF. The DNA of the CDR3 is TGCAACGTTGAAGGGGAAAGGGTCTACGAGCAGTACTTC.

On this clonotype: A read error may be the cause here, since a much bigger clone is one base away. V gene TRBV5-4 combines with J gene TRBJ2-5; no clear D. Germline-derived CDR1 and CDR2 are SGHNT and YYREEE (reference sequence). This CDR3 has 14 residues. Trimming cost V 6 bases and J 1 base, with 13 bases left between them. CDR3: CASILQQVQETQYF. The CDR3 DNA is TGTGCCAGCATCCTCCAACAAGTCCAAGAGACCCAGTACTTC.

There are many counts of this clonotype. The chain links TRBV6-1 to TRBJ1-4; D is undetermined. Trimming stripped 5 bases from V and 8 bases from J, with 12 bases between. The CDR3 contains 13 residues. The germline V gene has CDR1 MNHNS and CDR2 SASEGT. The CDR3 loop reads CASSSAGREKLFF. As DNA, the CDR3 is TGTGCCAGCAGTTCAGCGGGAAGGGAAAAACTGTTTTTT.

As for this clonotype: A junction end diverges from the germline sequence, so it may reflect a read error. V is TRBV7-8 and J is TRBJ2-1; 10 bases match TRBD1. CDR3 length: 17 residues. Germline CDR1 SGHVS, CDR2 FQNEAQ. CDR3 DNA sequence: TGTGACAGCAGACTATCCCCGGACAGGGGGACCTACAATGAGCAGTTCTTC. Protein: CDSRLSPDRGTYNEQFF.

This clonotype was detected ten times or more. The rearrangement links TRBV20-1 to TRBJ1-5; unclear D gene. This CDR3 comprises 14 residues. CDR1 DFQATT and CDR2 SNEGSKA come from the germline V gene (reference sequence). V was cut by 6 bases and J by 2 bases, with 14 bases left in between. As DNA, the CDR3 is TGCAGTGCCCCAACCCCGAACGGCAATCAGCCCCAGCATTTT. Amino acids: CSAPTPNGNQPQHF.

On this clonotype: Just one base apart from a much larger clone, this may be a read error. The chain carries TRBV12-3 or TRBV12-4 and TRBJ1-2; 9 positions agree with TRBD1. The junction had 7 bases not matched to a gene; V was cut back by 5 bases and J by 6 bases. There are 14 residues in the CDR3. The CDR3 loop reads CASSLTDRGHGYTF. The CDR3 coding sequence is TGTGCCAGCAGTCTCACGGACAGGGGCCATGGCTACACCTTC.

There are many counts of this clonotype. The chain couples TRBV20-1 to TRBJ1-2; 10 positions agree with TRBD1. V was clipped by 8 bases and J by 8 bases; unmatched bases: 5. Germline CDR1 and CDR2: DFQATT and SNEGSKA (reference sequence). The CDR3 has 11 residues. Here the CDR3 reads CSSGTGDGYTF. The CDR3 DNA sequence: TGCAGTTCCGGGACAGGGGACGGCTACACCTTC.

In the case of this clonotype: A much larger clone lies one base from this, so it may be a read error. The rearrangement links TRBV6-2 or TRBV6-3 to TRBJ1-5; TRBD1 agrees at 7 bases. The V segment lost 6 bases and the J segment 7 bases; nucleotides outside the gene matches: 9. From germline, CDR1 is MNHEY and CDR2 SVGEGT. The CDR3 sequence is 14 residues long. Here the CDR3 reads CASRRHDRDQPQHF. The DNA of the CDR3 is TGTGCCAGCAGGAGGCATGACAGGGACCAGCCCCAGCATTTT.

A single count supports this clonotype. A much larger clonotype is one base distant, so this may be a read error. V and J are TRBV6-1 and TRBJ2-2; possibly TRBD1 for D (5 bases). This CDR3 contains 14 residues. CDR1 MNHNS and CDR2 SASEGT come from the germline V gene. CDR3 sequence: CTTPRGPYTGELFF. CDR3 in DNA: TGTACCACCCCTAGGGGCCCATACACCGGGGAGCTGTTTTTT.

This clonotype was found a few times. Since a much larger clone is just one base distant, this may be a read error. V and J are TRBV10-2 and TRBJ2-5; D is uncertain. The CDR3 totals 12 residues. CDR1 is WSHSY, CDR2 SAAADI, per germline. The CDR3 is CANSGMGETQYF. In DNA, the CDR3 is TGCGCCAACAGTGGGATGGGAGAGACCCAGTACTTC.

This clonotype was recorded once. The junction and the germline gene differ at one end; a read error may be behind it. This chain connects TRBV6-5 to TRBJ2-1; possibly TRBD1 or TRBD2 for D (5 bases each). Looked up from germline, CDR1 is MNHEY and CDR2 is SVGAGI. This CDR3 is 15 amino acids long. CDR3 sequence: CASNTGSGKSNEHFF. The DNA for the CDR3 is TGTGCCAGCAACACGGGGTCAGGGAAAAGTAATGAGCATTTCTTC.

The sample holds a few counts of this clonotype. V and J are TRBV7-9 and TRBJ2-7; D is unresolved. Trimming removed 0 bases from V and 0 bases from J, with 9 bases in between. This CDR3 region has 15 residues. Germline-derived CDR1 and CDR2 are SEHNR and FQNEAQ (reference sequence). The CDR3 DNA reads as TGTGCCAGCAGCTTAGCGGAACATAGCTCCTACGAGCAGTACTTC. It codes for CASSLAEHSSYEQYF.

This clonotype showed up many times. This chain uses TRBV12-3 or TRBV12-4 with TRBJ2-2; D ambiguous. The CDR3 length is 14 residues. The V end lost 3 bases, the J end lost 1 base, and 6 bases lay between the germline ends. The CDR3 reads CASSFGQNTGELFF. CDR3 nucleotides: TGTGCCAGCAGTTTTGGGCAGAACACCGGGGAGCTGTTTTTT.

This clonotype has a single count. One junction end does not reproduce the germline sequence, and a read error may be involved. The chain recombines TRBV4-3 with TRBJ2-7, with D possibly TRBD2 on 5 matching bases. The germline V gene encodes CDR1 LGHNA and CDR2 YSLEER. The CDR3 has 15 residues. The DNA for the CDR3 is TGCGTCAGCAGCCAAGACCCCGGGATAAGAAGCGAGCGGTACTTC. Protein: CVSSQDPGIRSERYF.